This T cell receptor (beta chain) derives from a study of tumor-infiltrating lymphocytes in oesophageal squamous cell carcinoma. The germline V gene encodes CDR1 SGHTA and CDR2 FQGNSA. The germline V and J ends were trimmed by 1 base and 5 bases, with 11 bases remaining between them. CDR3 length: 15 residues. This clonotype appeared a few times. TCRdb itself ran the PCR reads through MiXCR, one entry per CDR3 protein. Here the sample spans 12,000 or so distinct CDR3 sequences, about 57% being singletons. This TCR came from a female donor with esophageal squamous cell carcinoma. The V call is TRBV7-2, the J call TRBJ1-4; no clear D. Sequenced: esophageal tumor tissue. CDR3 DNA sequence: TGTGCCAGCAGCTTAGTAGGATCGGGAAATGAAAAACTGTTTTTT. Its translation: CASSLVGSGNEKLFF.